This TCR beta chain was sequenced in a study of T cell changes during pregnancy in multiple sclerosis. The germline gives CDR1 SGHTA, CDR2 FQGTGA. V trimming: 1 base; J trimming: 3 bases; junction bases outside the gene matches: 3. The length of the CDR3 is 15 residues. Clones were read by immunoSEQ multiplex PCR, and TCRdb kept only the in-frame ones, dropping some. The data contain approximately 60,000 clones, 90% to 95% of them singletons. The receptor was isolated from a female donor with multiple sclerosis, enrolled in a pregnancy study. This chain links TRBV7-3 with TRBJ2-7, with 10 positions matching TRBD2. Sequencing used CD4+ T cells from peripheral blood mononuclear cells, obtained in the second trimester of pregnancy. CDR3 DNA: TGTGCCAGCAGCTTAAGGGCTAGCGGGAGCTACGAGCAGTACTTC. Translating it yields CASSLRASGSYEQYF. Drawing the rest from reference TRBV7-3 and TRBJ2-7, the complete variable domain is GAGVSQTPSNKVTEKGKYVELRCDPISGHTALYWYRQSLGQGPEFLIYFQGTGAADDSGLPNDRFFAVRPEGSVSTLKIQRTERGDSAVYLCASSLRASGSYEQYFGPGTRLTVT.